These 24 T cell receptor beta chains were sequenced from one sample in a study of shared clonotypes between healthy human individuals. Sequencing was performed with immunoSEQ multiplex PCR; in TCRdb, only in-frame clones are kept and a portion is missing. The sample lists 2,500,000 or so clones; 85% to 95% were seen once. Sequences were obtained from naive CD4+ T cells from PBMCs. Subset meaning: CD45RA+ positively selected. Every receptor here comes from a young man in good health. Some clones in this sample may be carry-over from other donors' samples.

This clone has only a few counts. The V and J genes are TRBV14 and TRBJ1-4; D unresolved. The germline V and J ends were trimmed by 1 base and 4 bases, with 4 bases remaining between them. The germline gives CDR1 SGHDN, CDR2 FVKESK. The CDR3 contains 13 residues. The DNA of the CDR3 is TGTGCCAGCAGCCAAGTTCGTAATGAAAAACTGTTTTTT. As protein: CASSQVRNEKLFF.

Notes on this clone: The junction departs from germline at one end; a sequencing error may be responsible. The chain is built from TRBV19 and TRBJ1-4, with a weak D call TRBD1 (5 bases). The CDR3 is 15 residues long. CDR1 LNHDA and CDR2 SQIVND come from the germline V gene (reference sequence). CDR3 region: CASSPSAQGMKKLFF. CDR3 nucleotide sequence: TGTGCCAGTAGTCCCAGTGCTCAGGGAATGAAAAAATTGTTTTTT.

The chain combines TRBV18 with TRBJ2-7; 8 bases agree with TRBD1. Germline V gives CDR1 KGHSH, CDR2 LQKENI. The CDR3 loop spans 14 amino acids. J gave up 6 bases and V 6 bases, and 10 bases lay outside the gene matches. The CDR3 bases are TGTGCCAGCTCCCTCACGGACAGGGAGGCCGAGCAGTACTTC. Amino acid sequence: CASSLTDREAEQYF.

The chain carries TRBV11-3 and TRBJ2-3; no clear D. CDR3 length equals 13 residues. V was cut by 0 bases and J by 7 bases, with 8 bases left in between. The germline gives CDR1 SGHNT, CDR2 YENEEA. The CDR3 here is CASSLDLRNTQYF. The CDR3 DNA reads TGTGCCAGCAGCTTAGATCTGAGGAATACGCAGTATTTT.

As to this clone: Other DNA sequences within the sample encode an identical CDR3. The V and J genes are TRBV11-3 and TRBJ2-3; 7 nucleotides match TRBD2. Germline values: CDR1 SGHNT, CDR2 YENEEA. With 5 bases clipped from V and 0 bases from J, the junction kept 5 bases outside the gene matches. The CDR3 is 15 amino acids. CDR3 DNA: TGTGCCAGCAGCCCCGGGGGGACTAGCACAGATACGCAGTATTTT. Protein: CASSPGGTSTDTQYF.

CDR3 residues: CASTGWGINEQFF. In nucleotides, the CDR3 is TGTGCCAGCACGGGGTGGGGGATTAATGAGCAGTTCTTC. The chain joins TRBV5-6 to TRBJ2-1; D is tentatively TRBD1 or TRBD2 (5 bases each). This CDR3 is built from 13 residues. Germline-derived CDR1 and CDR2 are SGHDT and YYEEEE. V dropped 6 bases and J dropped 7 bases, with 14 bases sitting between them.

The rearrangement joins TRBV15 to TRBJ2-1; 9 positions agree with TRBD2. V shed 5 bases and J 2 bases; nucleotides not matched to a gene: 10. CDR3 length: 17 residues. Germline CDR1 and CDR2: LNHNV and YYDKDF (reference sequence). The CDR3 spells CATSSYKAGGAYNEQFF. For the CDR3, the DNA is TGTGCCACCAGCTCTTATAAGGCGGGAGGGGCCTACAATGAGCAGTTCTTC.

The chain combines TRBV29-1 with TRBJ1-3; D gene unclear. V was shortened by 6 bases and J by 0 bases, with 9 bases between the two germline ends. This CDR3 is 13 amino acids long. In germline, CDR1 is SQVTM, CDR2 ANQGSEA. In nucleotides, the CDR3 is TGCAGCGTGGCCGGCCGCTCTGGAAACACCATATATTTT. This gives the protein CSVAGRSGNTIYF.

This clone came up a few times. J is TRBJ2-2 and V is TRBV30, with D perhaps TRBD2 (5 bases). The V end lost 1 base, the J end lost 1 base, and 10 bases lay between the germline ends. This CDR3 comprises 15 residues. Per the germline V gene, CDR1 is GTSNPN and CDR2 is SVGIG (reference sequence). CDR3 sequence reads: CAWSGRLLNTGELFF. CDR3 bases: TGTGCCTGGAGTGGGCGACTACTGAACACCGGGGAGCTGTTTTTT.

The V and J genes are TRBV15 and TRBJ2-5; D is unclear. Germline V gene sequence: CDR1 LNHNV, CDR2 YYDKDF (reference sequence). This CDR3 is 11 amino acids long. With 4 bases removed from V and 2 bases from J, the gap between germline ends came to 2 bases. The CDR3 sequence is CATSKQETQYF. In DNA form, the CDR3 reads TGTGCCACCAGCAAACAAGAGACCCAGTACTTC.

The V gene is TRBV28, the J gene TRBJ2-2; the D gene is possibly TRBD1 (6 bases). Germline V lookup: CDR1 MDHEN, CDR2 SYDVKM. Trimming removed 3 bases from V and 1 base from J, with 15 bases in between. The CDR3 has 17 amino acids. The CDR3 spells CASSLLTWGQNTGELFF. Written as DNA, the CDR3 is TGTGCCAGCAGTTTGCTTACCTGGGGACAGAACACCGGGGAGCTGTTTTTT.

The chain recombines TRBV6-5 with TRBJ2-3; D remains ambiguous. Germline assignment: CDR1 MNHEY and CDR2 SVGAGI. Deletions cut 2 bases from V and 2 bases from J, with 8 bases between. This CDR3 has 14 amino acids. CDR3 loop: CASSYDGYTDTQYF. The DNA for the CDR3 is TGTGCCAGCAGTTACGACGGTTACACAGATACGCAGTATTTT.

The chain uses TRBV6-5 and TRBJ2-3, with D perhaps TRBD1 or TRBD2 (5 bases each). CDR1 MNHEY and CDR2 SVGAGI come from the germline V gene. V was shortened by 7 bases and J by 6 bases, with 11 bases between the two germline ends. The CDR3 spans 12 residues. The CDR3 region has the DNA TGTGCCAGCACCTCCGAGGGGGATACGCAGTATTTT. Translated: CASTSEGDTQYF.

The rearrangement uses TRBV28 and TRBJ2-2; possibly TRBD1 or TRBD2 for D (6 bases each). In germline, CDR1 is MDHEN, CDR2 SYDVKM. The CDR3 has 15 amino acids. Trimming took off 3 bases at V and 7 bases at J, with 15 bases between the two ends. As DNA, the CDR3 is TGTGCCAGCAGTTTTGGTCCGGGGGCTGTCGGGGAGCTGTTTTTT. It is translated as CASSFGPGAVGELFF.

This chain links TRBV6-5 with TRBJ2-3; D is unresolved. V lost 0 bases to trimming and J lost 4 bases, with 8 bases between them. CDR3 length: 14 residues. Germline CDR1 MNHEY, CDR2 SVGAGI. The CDR3 here is CASSYSIGADTQYF. The CDR3 nucleotides are TGTGCCAGCAGTTACTCGATTGGGGCAGATACGCAGTATTTT.

The chain recombines TRBV5-1 with TRBJ2-2; 11 bases align to TRBD1. Trimming cost V 0 bases and J 4 bases; bases outside gene matches: 2. The CDR3 spans 16 residues. Germline CDR1 and CDR2: SGHRS and YFSETQ. The CDR3 is CASSLVGTGGTGELFF. CDR3 in DNA: TGCGCCAGCAGCTTGGTCGGGACAGGGGGCACCGGGGAGCTGTTTTTT. The full variable domain, with the rest looked up from reference TRBV5-1 and TRBJ2-2, is KAGVTQTPRYLIKTRGQQVTLSCSPISGHRSVSWYQQTPGQGLQFLFEYFSETQRNKGNFPGRFSGRQFSNSRSEMNVSTLELGDSALYLCASSLVGTGGTGELFFGEGSRLTVL.

CDR3 residues: CASSLALGFSSYNEQFF. In DNA form, the CDR3 reads TGTGCCAGCAGCTTAGCCCTCGGGTTCAGCTCCTACAATGAGCAGTTCTTC. The chain recombines TRBV11-1 with TRBJ2-1; D unresolved. The CDR3 loop spans 17 amino acids. Trimming left V 0 bases short and J 0 bases short, with 12 bases between. In germline, CDR1 is SGHAT, CDR2 FQDESV (reference sequence).

CDR3 residues: CASSEANLYGYTF. CDR3 in DNA: TGTGCCAGCAGCGAGGCAAATCTCTATGGCTACACCTTC. V is TRBV6-5 and J is TRBJ1-2; no reliable D call. Trimming pared 6 bases from V and 4 bases from J, leaving 12 bases between. The CDR3 spans 13 residues. The germline gives CDR1 MNHEY, CDR2 SVGAGI.

This clone has a handful of counts. This chain links TRBV7-8 with TRBJ1-1; D might be TRBD1 (6 bases). CDR1 is SGHVS, CDR2 FQNEAQ, per germline. The CDR3 has 15 residues. Between the trimmed V and J ends, which lost 0 bases and 5 bases, there was a span of 13 bases. The CDR3 sequence is CASSLAHGGQTEAFF. The CDR3 DNA follows: TGTGCCAGCAGCTTAGCGCATGGGGGGCAGACTGAAGCTTTCTTT.

J is TRBJ1-5 and V is TRBV29-1; 9 nucleotides align to TRBD1. Germline trimming cut 6 bases from V and 15 bases from J; bases unmatched to any gene: 9. The CDR3 has 11 amino acids. CDR1 SQVTM and CDR2 ANQGSEA come from the germline V gene. CDR3 sequence (DNA): TGCAGCGTCGGGACAGGGAGGGCGCTGCATTTT. Translation: CSVGTGRALHF.

This clone showed up just once. The rearrangement joins TRBV11-2 to TRBJ1-3; D may be TRBD1 (6 bases). The CDR3 loop spans 16 amino acids. Between the trimmed V and J ends, which lost 7 bases and 0 bases, there was a span of 16 bases. Germline CDR1 reads SGHAT; CDR2 reads FQNNGV. CDR3 in DNA: TGTGCCAGCAACGGTGGGGGCTTCCTCTCTGGAAACACCATATATTTT. Its translation is CASNGGGFLSGNTIYF. Based on the CDR3 plus reference TRBV11-2 and TRBJ1-3, the full variable domain is EAGVAQSPRYKIIEKRQSVAFWCNPISGHATLYWYQQILGQGPKLLIQFQNNGVVDDSQLPKDRFSAERLKGVDSTLKIQPAKLEDSAVYLCASNGGGFLSGNTIYFGEGSWLTVV.

About this clone itself: This same CDR3 is encoded by further DNA sequences in the sample. V usage is TRBV5-4 and J usage is TRBJ2-1; a weak D match, TRBD1 (5 bases). Germline V CDR1 and CDR2: SGHNT, YYREEE (reference sequence). The V end was cut by 1 base, the J end by 6 bases, with 8 bases between. This CDR3 comprises 13 residues. This CDR3 is CASSLTGGNEQFF. In DNA form, the CDR3 reads TGTGCCAGCAGCTTGACAGGTGGCAATGAGCAGTTCTTC.

This sequence joins TRBV28 and TRBJ2-1; 9 bases are a match to TRBD2. This CDR3 has 17 amino acids. The J segment lost 9 bases and the V segment lost 6 bases, leaving 18 bases of the junction unmatched. Germline-derived CDR1 and CDR2 are MDHEN and SYDVKM. The CDR3 is CASSPRGREGRGAEQFF. CDR3 bases: TGTGCCAGCAGCCCGCGTGGGCGGGAGGGCCGCGGTGCTGAGCAGTTCTTC.

The count of this clone is one. The chain has TRBV28 and TRBJ1-2; unclear D gene. Trimming took 3 bases from V and 11 from J, leaving 22 bases between them. The CDR3 is 15 residues long. The germline V gene encodes CDR1 MDHEN and CDR2 SYDVKM. The CDR3, as DNA: TGTGCCAGCAGTTTTACAAAAGTAGAGCCCCCCATATACACCTTC. Translating gives CASSFTKVEPPIYTF.